This passage covers 18 T cell receptor beta chains from one sample sequenced in a study of T cells in Graves' hyperthyroidism and ophthalmopathy. Using RNA transcripts as the source, TCR beta CDR3 regions were amplified. TCR CDR3 regions were first amplified by RT-PCR with HTBI primers. TCRdb reprocessed the multiplex PCR reads via MiXCR and lists one record per CDR3 protein. The sample holds about 280,000 distinct CDR3 sequences, around 25% seen once. Sequences were obtained from blood. The receptor set was obtained from a man aged 35-49 years with Graves' hyperthyroidism that later progressed to Graves' ophthalmopathy.

The V and J genes are TRBV28 and TRBJ2-4; 8 nucleotides line up with TRBD1. J lost 2 bases, V lost 7 bases, and 4 bases had no gene match. This CDR3 is built from 14 residues. Per the germline V gene, CDR1 is MDHEN and CDR2 is SYDVKM. The CDR3 here is CASNSGGSKNIQYF. The CDR3 DNA follows: TGTGCCAGCAATTCAGGGGGCTCCAAAAACATTCAGTACTTC.

This clonotype was picked up many times. The chain employs TRBV7-8 and TRBJ2-2; D is unclear. This CDR3 spans 11 amino acids. V shed 5 bases and J shed 4 bases, with 2 bases lying between them. Germline lookup yields CDR1 SGHVS and CDR2 FQNEAQ. CDR3 bases: TGTGCCAGCAGCCGCACCGGGGAGCTGTTTTTT. This sequence encodes CASSRTGELFF. The full variable domain, with the rest looked up from reference TRBV7-8 and TRBJ2-2, is GAGVSQSPRYKVAKRGQDVALRCDPISGHVSLFWYQQALGQGPEFLTYFQNEAQLDKSGLPSDRFFAERPEGSVSTLKIQRTQQEDSAVYLCASSRTGELFFGEGSRLTVL.

The chain joins TRBV5-1 to TRBJ2-5; D remains unclear. The CDR3 is made up of 14 amino acids. Germline V gene lookup returns CDR1 SGHRS and CDR2 YFSETQ. The V end was cut by 0 bases, the J end by 1 base, with 7 bases between. CDR3 in DNA: TGCGCCAGCAGCTTGGCCAGCTCCCAAGAGACCCAGTACTTC. Its protein is CASSLASSQETQYF.

This clonotype was counted many times. This chain connects TRBV20-1 to TRBJ1-2, with 10 positions matching TRBD1. CDR3 length equals 16 residues. The germline gives CDR1 DFQATT, CDR2 SNEGSKA (reference sequence). The V and J ends lost 0 bases and 4 bases, in that order; junction bases with no gene match: 8. CDR3 coding DNA: TGCAGTGCTAGAGAAACACCGGGACAGGGGACCTATGGCTACACCTTC. Encoded protein: CSARETPGQGTYGYTF.

This clonotype was seen at least ten times. CDR3 nucleotide sequence: TGTGCCTGGAAGAGGCCTGGAAACACCATATATTTT. This gives the protein CAWKRPGNTIYF. The chain employs TRBV30 and TRBJ1-3; D remains unclear. Trimming took off 4 bases at V and 2 bases at J, with 6 bases between the two ends. This CDR3 region has 12 residues. Germline CDR1 and CDR2: GTSNPN and SVGIG (reference sequence).

This clonotype was detected many times. The J gene is TRBJ2-4, the V gene TRBV7-3, with 15 positions matching TRBD2. Germline V gene sequence: CDR1 SGHTA, CDR2 FQGTGA. This CDR3 contains 15 residues. V trimming: 6 bases; J trimming: 8 bases; junction bases outside the gene matches: 5. This CDR3 reads CASSRTSGRGDIQYF. The CDR3 bases are TGTGCCAGCAGTCGGACTAGCGGGAGGGGGGACATTCAGTACTTC.

This clonotype was detected ten times or more. CDR3 protein: CSASTAAYQPQHF. The CDR3 DNA reads TGCAGTGCTAGTACCGCGGCGTATCAGCCCCAGCATTTT. V gene TRBV20-1 combines with J gene TRBJ1-5; no clear D gene. Trimming took 3 bases from V and 5 from J, leaving 11 bases between them. Germline V lookup: CDR1 DFQATT, CDR2 SNEGSKA (reference sequence). The CDR3 spans 13 residues.

Ten or more counts support this clonotype. The V call is TRBV29-1, the J call TRBJ2-7; maybe TRBD2 (6 bases). The V and J ends lost 6 bases and 4 bases respectively, with 10 bases between them. The CDR3 covers 11 residues. The germline gives CDR1 SQVTM, CDR2 ANQGSEA. The CDR3 coding sequence is TGCAGCGTGAATCGGGGGTACGAGCAGTACTTC. Protein sequence: CSVNRGYEQYF.

The chain has TRBV12-3 or TRBV12-4 and TRBJ2-2; D unclear. CDR3 length: 14 amino acids. The V gene lost 5 bases and the J gene lost 8 bases, with 15 bases spanning the gap. The CDR3: CASSQAPAGGELFF. CDR3 bases: TGTGCCAGCAGTCAGGCTCCCGCCGGGGGGGAGCTGTTTTTT.

This clonotype was observed many times. This chain joins TRBV6-1 and TRBJ1-1; no reliable D call. This CDR3 has 14 amino acids. The V end was cut by 4 bases, the J end by 8 bases, with 17 bases between. The germline V gene has CDR1 MNHNS and CDR2 SASEGT. The CDR3 nucleotides read TGTGCCAGCAGTGGGCTGGCCGGGTCTGCCGAAGCTTTCTTT. It codes for CASSGLAGSAEAFF.

In its sample, this clonotype was seen many times. The chain recombines TRBV10-3 with TRBJ2-5, with 10 positions matching TRBD2. There are 14 residues in the CDR3. Germline V gene data show CDR1 as ENHRY and CDR2 as SYGVKD. The V gene end was trimmed by 4 bases and the J gene end by 5 bases; junction bases not matched to a gene: 4. The CDR3, as DNA: TGTGCCATCAGTGCTAGCGGGAGTAGGGAGACCCAGTACTTC. Protein product: CAISASGSRETQYF.

The chain has TRBV24-1 and TRBJ2-5; 9 positions agree with TRBD2. From germline, CDR1 is KGHDR and CDR2 SFDVKD. V trimming: 4 bases; J trimming: 10 bases; junction bases outside the gene matches: 9. The CDR3 runs 14 residues. CDR3 loop: CATSEALAGVGQYF. DNA of the CDR3: TGTGCCACCAGTGAGGCATTAGCGGGAGTGGGCCAGTACTTC.

This clonotype was counted ten times or more. The chain combines TRBV2 with TRBJ1-2; a possible D gene is TRBD1 (5 bases). CDR3 length: 14 residues. V lost 5 bases to trimming and J lost 4 bases, with 14 bases between them. Germline V gene sequence: CDR1 SNHLY, CDR2 FYNNEI. DNA of the CDR3: TGTGCCAGCAGTACCGACAGCACAATCTATGGCTACACCTTC. It specifies CASSTDSTIYGYTF.

This clonotype was detected many times. The gene calls are TRBV12-3 or TRBV12-4 and TRBJ1-2, with 10 bases identical to TRBD1. The CDR3 is 14 amino acids. J was trimmed by 3 bases and V by 6 bases; bases with no gene match: 4. The CDR3 protein is CASRLGQGHYGYTF. The CDR3 DNA reads as TGTGCCAGCAGATTGGGACAGGGGCACTATGGCTACACCTTC.

At least ten counts were recorded for this clonotype. V gene TRBV25-1 combines with J gene TRBJ1-1; 7 positions match TRBD1. The CDR3 extends over 12 amino acids. V dropped 7 bases and J dropped 4; count of bases not matched to a gene: 3. From germline, CDR1 is MGHDK and CDR2 SYGVNS. CDR3 residues: CASNRGGTEAFF. In DNA form, the CDR3 reads TGTGCCAGCAACAGGGGAGGCACTGAAGCTTTCTTT.

There are many counts of this clonotype. The rearrangement links TRBV19 to TRBJ2-6; TRBD1 matches 9 bases. V shed 6 bases and J 0 bases; nucleotides not matched to a gene: 3. Germline V CDR1 and CDR2: LNHDA, SQIVND (reference sequence). The CDR3 loop spans 16 amino acids. Here the CDR3 DNA reads TGTGCCAGTAGGCGGACAGGGGACTCTGGGGCCAACGTCCTGACTTTC. Translated, it gives CASRRTGDSGANVLTF.

This clonotype was observed many times. In nucleotides, the CDR3 is TGTGCCAGCTCACAGAACTGGGAGCTGTTTTTT. The encoded protein is CASSQNWELFF. This chain joins TRBV18 and TRBJ2-2; D ambiguous. Germline V gives CDR1 KGHSH, CDR2 LQKENI. The V end lost 4 bases, the J end lost 9 bases, and 6 bases lay between the germline ends. The CDR3 length is 11 residues.

This clonotype was seen ten or more times. J is TRBJ2-5 and V is TRBV29-1; TRBD2 matches 10 bases. CDR1 is SQVTM and CDR2 is ANQGSEA in the germline V gene. The CDR3 totals 12 residues. Trimming cost V 8 bases and J 4 bases; bases outside gene matches: 4. The CDR3 sequence: CSSWTSGETQYF. The CDR3 nucleotides are TGCAGCTCCTGGACTAGCGGAGAGACCCAGTACTTC.